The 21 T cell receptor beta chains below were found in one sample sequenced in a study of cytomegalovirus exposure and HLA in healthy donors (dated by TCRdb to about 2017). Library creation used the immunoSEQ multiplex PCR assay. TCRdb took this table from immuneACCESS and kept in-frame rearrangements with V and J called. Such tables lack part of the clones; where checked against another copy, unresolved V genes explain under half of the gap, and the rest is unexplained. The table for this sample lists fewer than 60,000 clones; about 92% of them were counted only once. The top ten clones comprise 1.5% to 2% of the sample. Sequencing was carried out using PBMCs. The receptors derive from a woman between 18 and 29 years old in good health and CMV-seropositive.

The chain's CDR3 is CASSSGWPYGYTF. The CDR3 DNA is TGTGCCAGCAGCTCAGGGTGGCCCTATGGCTACACCTTC. The chain carries TRBV5-6 and TRBJ1-2, with D possibly matching TRBD1 (5 bases). Trimming left V 3 bases short and J 4 bases short, with 10 bases between. The CDR3 runs to 13 residues. Germline values: CDR1 SGHDT, CDR2 YYEEEE.

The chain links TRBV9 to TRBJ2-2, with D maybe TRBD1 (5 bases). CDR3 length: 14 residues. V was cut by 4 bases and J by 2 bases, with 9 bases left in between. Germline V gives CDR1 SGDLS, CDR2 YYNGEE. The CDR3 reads CASSLGLNTGELFF. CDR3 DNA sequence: TGTGCCAGCAGCCTGGGGCTAAACACCGGGGAGCTGTTTTTT.

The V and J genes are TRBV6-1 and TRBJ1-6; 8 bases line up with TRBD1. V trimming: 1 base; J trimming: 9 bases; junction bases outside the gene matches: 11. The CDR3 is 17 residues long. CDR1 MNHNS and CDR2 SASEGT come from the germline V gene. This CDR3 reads CASSEVYGGQGVSPLHF. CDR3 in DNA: TGTGCCAGCAGTGAAGTTTATGGCGGACAGGGCGTTTCACCCCTCCACTTT.

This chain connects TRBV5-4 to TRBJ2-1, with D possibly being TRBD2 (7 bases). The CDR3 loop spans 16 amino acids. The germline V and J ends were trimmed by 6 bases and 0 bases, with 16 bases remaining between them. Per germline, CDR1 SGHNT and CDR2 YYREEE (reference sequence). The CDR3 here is CASTSRGLSSYNEQFF. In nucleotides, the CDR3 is TGTGCCAGCACCTCGCGGGGGCTGAGCTCCTACAATGAGCAGTTCTTC. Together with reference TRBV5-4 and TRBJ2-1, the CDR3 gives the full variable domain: ETGVTQSPTHLIKTRGQQVTLRCSSQSGHNTVSWYQQALGQGPQFIFQYYREEENGRGNFPPRFSGLQFPNYSSELNVNALELDDSALYLCASTSRGLSSYNEQFFGPGTRLTVL.

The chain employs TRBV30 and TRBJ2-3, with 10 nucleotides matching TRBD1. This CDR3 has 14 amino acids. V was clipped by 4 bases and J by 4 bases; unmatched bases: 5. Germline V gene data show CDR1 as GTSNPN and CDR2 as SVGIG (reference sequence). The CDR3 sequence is CAWKTGGGSDTQYF. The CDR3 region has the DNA TGTGCCTGGAAGACAGGGGGCGGTTCAGATACGCAGTATTTT.

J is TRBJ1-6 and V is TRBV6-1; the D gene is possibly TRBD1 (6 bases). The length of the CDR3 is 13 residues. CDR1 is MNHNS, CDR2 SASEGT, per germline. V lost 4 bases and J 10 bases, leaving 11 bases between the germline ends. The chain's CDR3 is CASSAGRGSPLHF. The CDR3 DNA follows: TGTGCCAGCAGTGCGGGCAGGGGATCACCCCTCCACTTT.

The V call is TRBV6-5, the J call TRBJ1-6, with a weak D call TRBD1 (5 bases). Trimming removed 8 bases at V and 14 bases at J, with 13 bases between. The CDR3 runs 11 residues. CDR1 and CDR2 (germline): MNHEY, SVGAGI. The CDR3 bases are TGTGCCAGCGCCAGCGGGGGAGCCCTCCACTTT. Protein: CASASGGALHF.

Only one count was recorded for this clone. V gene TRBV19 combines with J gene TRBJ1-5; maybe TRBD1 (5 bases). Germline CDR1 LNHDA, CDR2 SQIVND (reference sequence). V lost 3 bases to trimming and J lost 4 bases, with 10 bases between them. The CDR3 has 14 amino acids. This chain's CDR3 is CASSMGRVNQPQHF. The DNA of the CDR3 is TGTGCCAGTAGTATGGGCAGGGTAAATCAGCCCCAGCATTTT.

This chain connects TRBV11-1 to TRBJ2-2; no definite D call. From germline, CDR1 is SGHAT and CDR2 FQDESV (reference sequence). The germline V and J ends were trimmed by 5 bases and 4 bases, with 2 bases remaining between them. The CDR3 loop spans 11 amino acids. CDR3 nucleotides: TGTGCCAGCAGCCTCACCGGGGAGCTGTTTTTT. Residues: CASSLTGELFF.

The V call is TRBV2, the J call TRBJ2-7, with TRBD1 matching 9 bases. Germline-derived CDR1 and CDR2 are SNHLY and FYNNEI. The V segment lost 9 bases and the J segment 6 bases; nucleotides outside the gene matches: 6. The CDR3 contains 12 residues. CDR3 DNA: TGTGCCAGGGGACAGGGAATAGGCGAGCAGTACTTC. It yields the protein CARGQGIGEQYF.

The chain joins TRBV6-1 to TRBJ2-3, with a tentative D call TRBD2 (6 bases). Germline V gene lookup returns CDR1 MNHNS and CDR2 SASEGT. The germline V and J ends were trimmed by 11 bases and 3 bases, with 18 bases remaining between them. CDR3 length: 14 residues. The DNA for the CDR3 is TGTGCCCTTCGGGGTCCTGGGGGGACAGATACGCAGTATTTT. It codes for CALRGPGGTDTQYF.

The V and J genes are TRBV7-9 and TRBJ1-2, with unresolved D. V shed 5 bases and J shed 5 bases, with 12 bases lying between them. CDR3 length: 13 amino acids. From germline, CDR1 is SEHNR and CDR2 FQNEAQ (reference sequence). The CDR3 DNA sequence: TGTGCCAGCAGCCCTGTCCCGGGGTATGGCTACACCTTC. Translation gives CASSPVPGYGYTF.

This CDR3 reads CAIRGNRGNAEAFF. CDR3 in DNA: TGTGCCATCCGGGGAAACAGGGGTAACGCTGAAGCTTTCTTT. The gene calls are TRBV28 and TRBJ1-1, with 7 bases fitting TRBD1. The CDR3 has 14 residues. V dropped 10 bases and J dropped 6; count of bases not matched to a gene: 14. Looked up from germline, CDR1 is MDHEN and CDR2 is SYDVKM.

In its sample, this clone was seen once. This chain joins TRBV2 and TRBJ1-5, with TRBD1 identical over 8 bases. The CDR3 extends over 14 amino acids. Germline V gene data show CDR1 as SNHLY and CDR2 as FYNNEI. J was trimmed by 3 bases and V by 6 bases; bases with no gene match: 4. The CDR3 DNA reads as TGTGCCAGCAGGAAACAGGGGGTCAATCAGCCCCAGCATTTT. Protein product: CASRKQGVNQPQHF.

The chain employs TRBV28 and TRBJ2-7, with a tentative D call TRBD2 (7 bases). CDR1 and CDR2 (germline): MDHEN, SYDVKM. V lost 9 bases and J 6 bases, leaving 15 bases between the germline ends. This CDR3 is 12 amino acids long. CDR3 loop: CASRGGGGEQYF. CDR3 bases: TGTGCCAGTAGGGGAGGGGGGGGCGAGCAGTACTTC.

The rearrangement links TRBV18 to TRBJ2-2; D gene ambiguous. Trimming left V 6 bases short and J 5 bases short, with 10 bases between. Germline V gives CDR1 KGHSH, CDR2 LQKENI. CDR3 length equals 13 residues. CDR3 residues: CASSRTETGELFF. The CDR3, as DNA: TGTGCCAGCTCGCGAACAGAGACCGGGGAGCTGTTTTTT. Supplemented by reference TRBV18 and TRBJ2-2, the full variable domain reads NAGVMQNPRHLVRRRGQEARLRCSPMKGHSHVYWYRQLPEEGLKFMVYLQKENIIDESGMPKERFSAEFPKEGPSILRIQQVVRGDSAAYFCASSRTETGELFFGEGSRLTVL.

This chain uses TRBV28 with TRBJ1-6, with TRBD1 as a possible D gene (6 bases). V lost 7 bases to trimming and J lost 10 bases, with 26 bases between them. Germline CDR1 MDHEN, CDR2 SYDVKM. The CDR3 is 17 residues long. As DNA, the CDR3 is TGTGCCAGCACCTTGGTAGGGGGGGGGAGAGGAGGATCACCCCTCCACTTT. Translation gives CASTLVGGGRGGSPLHF.

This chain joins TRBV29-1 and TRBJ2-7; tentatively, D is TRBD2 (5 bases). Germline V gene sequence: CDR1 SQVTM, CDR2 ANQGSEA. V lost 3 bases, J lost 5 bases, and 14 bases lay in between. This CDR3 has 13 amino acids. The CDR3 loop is CSVEHPRRHEQYF. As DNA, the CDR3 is TGCAGCGTTGAGCACCCTAGGAGGCACGAGCAGTACTTC.

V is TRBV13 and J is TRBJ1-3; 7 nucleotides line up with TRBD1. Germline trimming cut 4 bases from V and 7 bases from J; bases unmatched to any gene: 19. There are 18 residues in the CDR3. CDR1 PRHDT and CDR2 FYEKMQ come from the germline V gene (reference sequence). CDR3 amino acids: CASSSTGLRRERSNTIYF. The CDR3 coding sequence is TGTGCCAGCAGCTCGACAGGGTTAAGAAGAGAAAGGAGCAACACCATATATTTT.

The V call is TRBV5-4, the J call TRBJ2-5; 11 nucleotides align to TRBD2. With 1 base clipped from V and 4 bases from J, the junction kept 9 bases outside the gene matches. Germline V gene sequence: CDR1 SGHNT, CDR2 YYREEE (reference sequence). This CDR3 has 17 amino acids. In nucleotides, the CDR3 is TGTGCCAGCAGCTTGCTAGCGGGGGGCCGTCTTGGAGAGACCCAGTACTTC. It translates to CASSLLAGGRLGETQYF.

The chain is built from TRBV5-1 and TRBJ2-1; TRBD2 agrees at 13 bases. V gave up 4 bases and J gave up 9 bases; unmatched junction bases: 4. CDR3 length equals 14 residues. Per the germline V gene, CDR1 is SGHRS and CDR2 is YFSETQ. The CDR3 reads CASSVLAGGPEQFF. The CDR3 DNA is TGCGCCAGCAGCGTACTAGCGGGGGGGCCTGAGCAGTTCTTC.